This T cell receptor beta chain was captured in a study of cytomegalovirus exposure and HLA in healthy donors. Whole-study results and caveats: The records held CMV serostatus as the only immune exposure information. Cytomegalovirus status was reportedly diagnosed by the classifier with high sensitivity and specificity. Per a prior analysis, the majority of TCR beta V segments were productive roughly 90% or roughly 30% of the time. In a later analysis, the majority of CMV-associated beta chains seemingly showed HLA restriction.

The PCR had 60 Vbeta and 13 Jbeta primers. Assay used: immunoSEQ multiplex PCR; TCRdb lists only in-frame clones, some missing. The table shows 150,000 or so clones, with about four fifths occurring only once. Turning to this clone: Its antigen remains unidentified.

This CDR3 comprises 15 residues. CDR1 is SGHDT and CDR2 is YYEEEE in the germline V gene. With V trimmed by 5 bases and J by 0 bases, 7 bases remained unmatched. The chain employs TRBV5-6 and TRBJ2-7; 8 positions agree with TRBD1. This receptor was obtained from a young woman in good health and CMV-seronegative. Material for sequencing was PBMCs. The CDR3 is CASRATGGSSYEQYF. The CDR3 DNA is TGTGCCAGCAGGGCCACAGGGGGGAGCTCCTACGAGCAGTACTTC.